These 10 T cell receptor beta chains came from one sample sequenced in a study of CXCR3-negative and CXCR3-positive naive CD8 T cells. Overall study results and limits: Greater hydrophobicity was found in TRB CDR3s of CXCR3-positive naive cells than of CXCR3-negative naive cells.

Their recognized antigens are unknown. Via 5' RACE with UMI labels, TRB cDNA libraries were prepared. One entry per CDR3 protein, without DNA, is what TCRdb gives after re-calling the 5' RACE reads. The table lists 95,000 to 100,000 distinct CDR3 sequences, with approximately 1% in the top ten. The sequenced material came from naive CXCR3+ CD8+ T cells from blood. The subset here: CD45RO-CCR7+CD27+CD95- naive CD8+ T cells expressing CXCR3 (TNR3+). The receptors derive from a human donor in good health. Some clones in this sample may be carry-over from other donors' samples.

The chain is built from TRBV7-3 and TRBJ2-5; TCRdb names TRBD1, which stays unverified in the absence of DNA. Germline V gives CDR1 SGHTA, CDR2 FQGTGA. The CDR3 is 15 residues long. The CDR3 sequence: CASSGGGTDKETQYF.

V gene TRBV7-6 combines with J gene TRBJ1-5; TCRdb indicates TRBD1, and absent DNA this call remains unverified. Germline V CDR1 and CDR2: SGHVS, FNYEAQ. The CDR3 is 17 residues long. This CDR3 reads CASSLGPGQGFNQPQHF.

CDR3 sequence: CASSQERHTGTGVFYEQYF. The chain combines TRBV14 with TRBJ2-7; TCRdb's assignment of TRBD1 cannot be checked, as there is no DNA. Per the germline V gene, CDR1 is SGHDN and CDR2 is FVKESK. CDR3 length: 19 residues.

CDR3 region: CAGGAPWTDEETQYF. The chain combines TRBV7-6 with TRBJ2-5; TCRdb picks TRBD1, but there is no DNA to check that call. Germline lookup yields CDR1 SGHVS and CDR2 FNYEAQ. The CDR3 runs to 15 residues.

CDR3 in amino acids: CASSDLRDINSPLHF. J is TRBJ1-6 and V is TRBV7-9; TCRdb gives TRBD1 as the D gene, but with no DNA this cannot be confirmed. In germline, CDR1 is SEHNR, CDR2 FQNEAQ (reference sequence). The CDR3 sequence is 15 residues long.

The rearrangement joins TRBV7-3 to TRBJ2-3. CDR1 is SGHTA, CDR2 FQGTGA, per germline. CDR3 length equals 13 residues. CDR3: CASSSEETDTQYF.

Here the CDR3 reads CASSPSTGTADTQYF. The V and J genes are TRBV4-1 and TRBJ2-3; TCRdb selects TRBD1, and the lack of DNA leaves this call unchecked. Per the germline V gene, CDR1 is MGHRA and CDR2 is YSYEKL. The CDR3 has 15 residues.

This rearrangement joins TRBV12-5 to TRBJ2-3; TCRdb picks TRBD2, but there is no DNA to check that call. From germline, CDR1 is LGHNT and CDR2 FRNRAP. The CDR3 consists of 15 residues. The CDR3 region is CASKAGGTSTDTQYF.

The chain employs TRBV15 and TRBJ1-6; TCRdb returns TRBD1, unconfirmable since there is no DNA. This CDR3 contains 14 residues. Germline V gene sequence: CDR1 LNHNV, CDR2 YYDKDF (reference sequence). CDR3 amino acids: CATSSEGARSPLHF.

This chain uses TRBV3-1 with TRBJ2-2; the TRBD2 assignment by TCRdb is unverifiable without DNA. Per the germline V gene, CDR1 is LGHDT and CDR2 is YNNKEL (reference sequence). The CDR3 consists of 14 residues. The CDR3 loop reads CASSPRGRTGDLFF.